Each of the 15 T cell receptor beta chains below was sequenced from the same sample in a study of PD-L1 blockade in urothelial cancer. Sample time point: pretreatment peripheral blood. Using immunoSEQ multiplex PCR, the repertoire was profiled, and TCRdb retains in-frame clones only, with some absent. The sample lists 95,000 or so clones, over 75% occurring once. The source was PBMCs, collected around atezolizumab (anti-PD-L1) treatment. These receptors came from a man aged 55-75 years with urothelial cancer.

This chain links TRBV15 with TRBJ2-1, with TRBD1 as a possible D gene (6 bases). CDR1 and CDR2 from the germline V gene are LNHNV and YYDKDF (reference sequence). The V and J ends lost 2 bases and 4 bases respectively, with 6 bases between them. The CDR3 sequence is 13 residues long. This CDR3 reads CATSRTGYNEQFF. CDR3 DNA: TGTGCCACCAGCAGAACAGGGTACAATGAGCAGTTCTTC.

V and J are TRBV28 and TRBJ2-3; TRBD1 matches at 7 bases. CDR3 length equals 13 residues. V gave up 7 bases and J gave up 2 bases; unmatched junction bases: 3. Germline V gives CDR1 MDHEN, CDR2 SYDVKM. CDR3 in DNA: TGTGCCAGCACCACAGGGGACACAGATACGCAGTATTTT. Translated: CASTTGDTDTQYF.

Written as DNA, the CDR3 is TGTGCCAGCAGCCAGACTAACAGGGGGCATCAGCCCCAGCATTTT. As protein: CASSQTNRGHQPQHF. V gene TRBV4-2 combines with J gene TRBJ1-5; the match to TRBD1 covers 9 bases. V trimming: 3 bases; J trimming: 5 bases; junction bases outside the gene matches: 5. The CDR3 contains 15 residues. The germline CDR1 and CDR2 sequences are LGHNA and YNFKEQ.

V is TRBV7-8 and J is TRBJ2-1; 8 bases are a match to TRBD2. V was pared by 4 bases and J by 4 bases, with 6 bases of the junction left unmatched. CDR3 length equals 15 residues. In germline, CDR1 is SGHVS, CDR2 FQNEAQ. CDR3: CASSSGSGRYNEQFF. Here the CDR3 DNA reads TGTGCCAGCAGCTCGGGGAGCGGGAGATACAATGAGCAGTTCTTC. Full variable domain (remainder filled in from reference TRBV7-8 and TRBJ2-1): GAGVSQSPRYKVAKRGQDVALRCDPISGHVSLFWYQQALGQGPEFLTYFQNEAQLDKSGLPSDRFFAERPEGSVSTLKIQRTQQEDSAVYLCASSSGSGRYNEQFFGPGTRLTVL.

The rearrangement joins TRBV7-9 to TRBJ1-1, with 9 bases aligning to TRBD1. Germline assignment: CDR1 SEHNR and CDR2 FQNEAQ (reference sequence). This CDR3 has 15 residues. V lost 5 bases to trimming and J lost 4 bases; unmatched junction nucleotides: 8. As DNA, the CDR3 is TGTGCCAGCAGCCCTCTGACAGGGGGTATCACTGAAGCTTTCTTT. As protein: CASSPLTGGITEAFF. Full variable domain (rest looked up from reference TRBV7-9 and TRBJ1-1): DTGVSQNPRHKITKRGQNVTFRCDPISEHNRLYWYRQTLGQGPEFLTYFQNEAQLEKSRLLSDRFSAERPKGSFSTLEIQRTEQGDSAMYLCASSPLTGGITEAFFGQGTRLTVV.

The V gene is TRBV7-9, the J gene TRBJ2-7; 10 nucleotides line up with TRBD1. V shed 5 bases, J shed 7 bases, and the junction held 8 bases outside the gene matches. The CDR3 has 14 residues. Germline V gives CDR1 SEHNR, CDR2 FQNEAQ (reference sequence). CDR3 protein: CASSPGQGGREQYF. CDR3 nucleotides: TGTGCCAGCAGCCCCGGACAGGGGGGGAGAGAGCAGTACTTC.

The genes are TRBV7-2 and TRBJ1-5, with a weak D call TRBD1 (5 bases). This CDR3 is 14 amino acids long. The V and J ends lost 5 bases and 5 bases respectively, with 13 bases between them. Germline loops: CDR1 SGHTA, CDR2 FQGNSA. CDR3 coding DNA: TGTGCCAGCAGCCCAGGGAGGGTACATCAGCCCCAGCATTTT. Translated, it gives CASSPGRVHQPQHF.

The CDR3 reads CASSPVSGNTIYF. CDR3 DNA sequence: TGCGCCAGCAGTCCAGTCTCTGGAAACACCATATATTTT. The V and J genes are TRBV10-1 and TRBJ1-3, with D unclear. CDR1 and CDR2 from the germline V gene are WNHNN and SYGVQD (reference sequence). The CDR3 is made up of 13 amino acids. V lost 5 bases and J 0 bases, leaving 5 bases between the germline ends.

J is TRBJ2-2 and V is TRBV4-1, with D hard to call. Trimming stripped 1 base from V and 4 bases from J, with 16 bases between. Germline CDR1 MGHRA, CDR2 YSYEKL. The CDR3 has 17 residues. The CDR3 is CASSQGPNSVSTGELFF. DNA of the CDR3: TGCGCCAGCAGCCAAGGCCCTAACTCTGTAAGCACCGGGGAGCTGTTTTTT.

This clone showed up just once. The chain has TRBV29-1 and TRBJ2-1; D is possibly TRBD2 (6 bases). V was shortened by 1 base and J by 6 bases, with 13 bases between the two germline ends. CDR1 SQVTM and CDR2 ANQGSEA come from the germline V gene. The CDR3 contains 14 residues. The CDR3 DNA sequence: TGCAGCGTTGAAGTTGGGGCTAGCGTCAATGAGCAGTTCTTC. This codes for CSVEVGASVNEQFF.

This chain connects TRBV9 to TRBJ2-3; a weak D match, TRBD2 (5 bases). The CDR3 runs 15 residues. V was shortened by 2 bases and J by 3 bases, with 13 bases between the two germline ends. Germline CDR1 SGDLS, CDR2 YYNGEE. CDR3 bases: TGTGCCAGCAGCGTTGTCGCGGGTGCGACAGATACGCAGTATTTT. Translation: CASSVVAGATDTQYF.

The chain has TRBV5-1 and TRBJ2-7; perhaps TRBD1 as D (5 bases). Germline loops: CDR1 SGHRS, CDR2 YFSETQ. V dropped 4 bases and J dropped 0 bases, with 17 bases sitting between them. This CDR3 comprises 16 residues. CDR3 nucleotide sequence: TGCGCCAGCAGCCCGAGAGGCGGACACCTCTCCTACGAGCAGTACTTC. It is translated as CASSPRGGHLSYEQYF.

This clone was observed a single time. The rearrangement links TRBV7-2 to TRBJ1-3; D may be TRBD1 (6 bases). The V end was cut by 1 base, the J end by 2 bases, with 9 bases between. The germline gives CDR1 SGHTA, CDR2 FQGNSA. The CDR3 runs to 15 residues. This CDR3 reads CASSLDAGAGNTIYF. DNA of the CDR3: TGTGCCAGCAGCTTAGATGCAGGGGCTGGAAACACCATATATTTT.

The rearrangement links TRBV5-4 to TRBJ1-5; 9 bases are shared with TRBD1. Trimming took 0 bases from V and 3 from J; bases not matched to a gene: 10. CDR1 SGHNT and CDR2 YYREEE come from the germline V gene (reference sequence). There are 18 residues in the CDR3. The CDR3 DNA follows: TGTGCCAGCAGCTTGGGAGGACAGGGGATAAACCACAATCAGCCCCAGCATTTT. Its protein product is CASSLGGQGINHNQPQHF.

This chain connects TRBV2 to TRBJ2-1; TRBD2 might be the D (5 bases). V shed 7 bases and J shed 5 bases, with 21 bases lying between them. Per germline, CDR1 SNHLY and CDR2 FYNNEI. The CDR3 sequence is 16 residues long. Here the CDR3 reads CASTPLLAGSNNEQFF. For the CDR3, the DNA is TGTGCCAGCACCCCCCTACTTGCGGGCTCTAACAATGAGCAGTTCTTC.